The source of this T cell receptor (beta chain) is a study of T-cell memory formation after mild COVID-19 (dated by TCRdb to the early 2020s). As for the study more broadly: TCR sequence clusters from the two donors were found to be largely donor specific. T-cell clones expanding and contracting after mild COVID-19 in two donors were tracked by longitudinal TCRalpha and TCRbeta repertoire sequencing. Two young, previously healthy adult volunteers made up the cohort, one male and one female.

With respect to this clonotype: Its antigen target is currently unknown. No base-level quality is on record; no much larger clone is a single base apart.

Ficoll-Paque density gradient centrifugation was used to isolate PBMCs. Reads for this sample came from an Illumina NovaSeq 6000. Using 5'RACE with constant-segment primers, TCRalpha and TCRbeta cDNA libraries were constructed, with sample barcodes and unique molecular identifiers added in the process. Trizol reagent was used to extract RNA from every sample. Amplification of the libraries took two PCR steps, and the second step added a second sample barcode plus Illumina TruSeq adapters. Libraries were sequenced on an Illumina NovaSeq with 2 x 150 bp paired-end reads. The authors processed their data as follows. With migec v1.2.7, reads were demultiplexed and then collapsed into UMI-guided consensus sequences. Using mixcr v2.1.11, the UMI consensuses were aligned to TRA and TRB V and J templates and assembled into clonotypes. A clonotype was counted as expanded or contracted only when both edgeR and NoisET called the clonotype significant, with the noise models trained on biological replicates. edgeR calls used a false discovery rate-adjusted p below 0.01 and a log2 fold-change threshold of 1. As an exploratory analysis of dynamics, PCA with hierarchical clustering was applied to max-normalized trajectories of the 1000 most abundant clonotypes. Separately sequenced CD4+ and CD8+ repertoires were used to assign the CD4 or CD8 phenotype of responding clones. TCRdb ran its own pipeline on the public reads, namely fastp trimming at Q25 and MiXCR clone calling, and kept in-frame beta chains. Merged by CDR3 protein, the rows form single entries marked with the most common genes and DNA. These V and J calls derive from TCRdb rather than the authors' analysis. The sample table contains 550,000 to 600,000 distinct CDR3 sequences; only one count was recorded for 15% to 20% of them. Together, the top ten hold 8.1% of the sample.

On the study overall, not on this receptor specifically: Only two mild cases were covered by the study, and larger cohorts that include severe cases with pre-infection samples were considered necessary. Contracting CD4+ clones appeared mostly in the CM and EM memory subsets, whereas CD8+ clones were enriched in EMRA. Some responding clones were found in pre-infection memory, which suggests that pre-existing cross-reactive memory T cells took part in the SARS-CoV-2 response. SARS-CoV-2 specificity of the second-wave clones peaking on day 37 was not confirmed. Balanced CD4/CD8 phenotypes were observed for clones contracting from day 15 to 85, whereas a bias towards CD4+ was observed for a second wave of clones expanding from day 15 to 37.

The germline V gene encodes CDR1 MNHNS and CDR2 SASEGT. The cysteine opens and the phenylalanine closes a CDR3 of 17 amino acids. Only the CDR3 part of the read is kept: 51 bases, read in frame from the first base. Germline trimming: 5 bases from V, 2 bases from J; junction bases outside gene matches: 14. The chain is made from TRBV6-1 and TRBJ2-5, with 7 central nucleotides matching TRBD1. The clonotype originates from an adult woman who had mild COVID-19 (a few samples of this study predate the infection). The sample titles of this study are shuffled in the database, so cell type and time point are left out; the donor was told from shared clones. Sequencing was done on a sample of PBMCs or a T cell subset sorted from them (not recorded which). CDR3 reads: CASSKHRGPLWQETQYF. At the DNA level, the sequence is TGTGCCAGCAGTAAACACAGGGGACCCCTTTGGCAAGAGACCCAGTACTTC.